This T cell receptor beta chain is drawn from a study of monozygotic twins with inflammatory bowel disease. As concerns this clonotype: What it binds is unknown.

Germline V gives CDR1 MDHEN, CDR2 SYDVKM. This CDR3 comprises 13 residues. Researchers used around 3,400 ng of total RNA for each TCR library. Addition of UMIs with a 6-nucleotide sample barcode was achieved by template switching. TCRdb re-called the 5' RACE reads and gives one entry per CDR3 protein, without DNA. This sample's clone table lists a few hundred thousand distinct CDR3 sequences. Notes on the study in general: The data did not back a single strong IBD-associated clonotype or signal. A distinction between different T cell subtypes was not possible.

Source material: blood. The TCR sequence derives from a human donor with ulcerative colitis or Crohn's disease, or a healthy co-twin of an affected twin (not recorded which). The chain combines TRBV28 with TRBJ2-2; TCRdb gives TRBD2 as the D gene, but with no DNA this cannot be confirmed. CDR3 sequence reads: CASRQQGPGELFF.